These T cell receptor beta chains were read from a single sample in a study of T cell responses to AZD1222 COVID-19 vaccine. Using immunoSEQ multiplex PCR, the repertoire was profiled, and TCRdb retains in-frame clones only, with some absent. This sample has tens of thousands of clones, with about 85% found just once. The sequencing here drew on peripheral blood, taken on day 0 of AZD1222 vaccination. Source of these receptors: an adult in good health. The CDR3 runs from the conserved cysteine through the conserved F or W. A D gene is named only where the DNA matches it firmly.

cdr3_nt: TGTGCCAGCAGTAATCCTGGGTCTAACTATGGCTACACCTTC
cdr3_aa: CASSNPGSNYGYTF
v_call: TRBV27
d_call: .
j_call: TRBJ1-2

cdr3_nt: TGTGCCAGCAGCCAAGATGTCGGGGGGACCACTGAAGCTTTCTTT
cdr3_aa: CASSQDVGGTTEAFF
v_call: TRBV3-1/TRBV3-2
d_call: .
j_call: TRBJ1-1

cdr3_nt: TGTGCCACCAGCAGAGAGGGAGGGGCCGGGCTCGAGCTGTTTTTT
cdr3_aa: CATSREGGAGLELFF
v_call: TRBV15
d_call: TRBD2
j_call: TRBJ2-2

cdr3_nt: TGTGCCAGCAGCCAAGAATGGGGGGGCGCGGACGAGCAGTACTTC
cdr3_aa: CASSQEWGGADEQYF
v_call: TRBV3-1/TRBV3-2
d_call: .
j_call: TRBJ2-7

cdr3_nt: TGTGCCAGCTCACCGGGACAGGGAGGCCACGAGCAGTACTTC
cdr3_aa: CASSPGQGGHEQYF
v_call: TRBV18
d_call: TRBD1
j_call: TRBJ2-7

cdr3_nt: TGCGCCAGCAGCTTGGACAGGCCGGAGACCCAGTACTTC
cdr3_aa: CASSLDRPETQYF
v_call: TRBV5-1
d_call: .
j_call: TRBJ2-5

cdr3_nt: TGTGCCAGCTCACCACCTGCGTCTCGAGATACGCAGTATTTT
cdr3_aa: CASSPPASRDTQYF
v_call: TRBV18
d_call: .
j_call: TRBJ2-3

cdr3_nt: TGTGCCAGCAGTGAAGAGGTTCTGAGCTCCTACGAGCAGTACTTC
cdr3_aa: CASSEEVLSSYEQYF
v_call: TRBV6-1
d_call: .
j_call: TRBJ2-7

cdr3_nt: TGCAGCGTTGCCGGACAGGGGAGAACTTTCTTT
cdr3_aa: CSVAGQGRTFF
v_call: TRBV29-1
d_call: TRBD1
j_call: TRBJ1-1

cdr3_nt: TGTGCCAGCAGTGAATTGGGCAGTGGTTATAGCAATCAGCCCCAGCATTTT
cdr3_aa: CASSELGSGYSNQPQHF
v_call: TRBV6-1
d_call: .
j_call: TRBJ1-5

cdr3_nt: TGTGCCAGCAGTTACGGGACAGGCTCTTATGGCTACACCTTC
cdr3_aa: CASSYGTGSYGYTF
v_call: TRBV6-2/TRBV6-3
d_call: TRBD1
j_call: TRBJ1-2

cdr3_nt: TGTGCCAGCAGCTTAGTAGGGTTGCAGCCCCAGCATTTT
cdr3_aa: CASSLVGLQPQHF
v_call: TRBV7-8
d_call: .
j_call: TRBJ1-5

cdr3_nt: TGTGCCAGCAGTTTGTCAGGGGCCGGCTACACCTTC
cdr3_aa: CASSLSGAGYTF
v_call: TRBV27
d_call: .
j_call: TRBJ1-2

cdr3_nt: TGTGCCAGCAGTTACACACTCGGGGGACCGTACGAGCAGTACTTC
cdr3_aa: CASSYTLGGPYEQYF
v_call: TRBV6-6
d_call: .
j_call: TRBJ2-7

cdr3_nt: TGTGCCAGCAGTCCTCCCGGGGGATCCGCGAACACTGAAGCTTTCTTT
cdr3_aa: CASSPPGGSANTEAFF
v_call: TRBV27
d_call: .
j_call: TRBJ1-1

cdr3_nt: TGTGCCAGCAGTTCACCCGGGACCAGAGGGTCACCCCTCCACTTT
cdr3_aa: CASSSPGTRGSPLHF
v_call: TRBV28
d_call: .
j_call: TRBJ1-6

cdr3_nt: TGTGCCAGCAGGGGGACAGGGGCTGGTAATGAAAAACTGTTTTTT
cdr3_aa: CASRGTGAGNEKLFF
v_call: TRBV6-5
d_call: TRBD1
j_call: TRBJ1-4

cdr3_nt: TGTGCCAGCAGAGCCACTAGCGGGGGGGCTGTTTGGGAGCAGTTCTTC
cdr3_aa: CASRATSGGAVWEQFF
v_call: TRBV28
d_call: TRBD2
j_call: TRBJ2-1

cdr3_nt: TGCGCCAGCAGCCAAGATTCAGAATATTCACCCCTCCACTTT
cdr3_aa: CASSQDSEYSPLHF
v_call: TRBV4-3
d_call: .
j_call: TRBJ1-6

cdr3_nt: TGTGCCAGCAGTTCCCCCTACAGGGGGGATGAGCAGTTCTTC
cdr3_aa: CASSSPYRGDEQFF
v_call: TRBV6-2/TRBV6-3
d_call: TRBD1
j_call: TRBJ2-1

cdr3_nt: TGTGCCAGCAGTTACCGGGGAAAGACCTACGAGCAGTACTTC
cdr3_aa: CASSYRGKTYEQYF
v_call: TRBV6-5
d_call: .
j_call: TRBJ2-7

cdr3_nt: TGTGCCAGCAGCTTCGGGGACAGGCTCTCCTACGAGCAGTACTTC
cdr3_aa: CASSFGDRLSYEQYF
v_call: TRBV5-6
d_call: TRBD1
j_call: TRBJ2-7

cdr3_nt: TGTGCCAGCAGTCTCGTGGGAGCGGCCTACGAGCAGTACTTC
cdr3_aa: CASSLVGAAYEQYF
v_call: TRBV7-2
d_call: .
j_call: TRBJ2-7

cdr3_nt: TGCGCCAGCAGCCAAGATCCGATTGGAGGAGGCCAGAGATACGAGCAGTACTTC
cdr3_aa: CASSQDPIGGGQRYEQYF
v_call: TRBV4-1
d_call: .
j_call: TRBJ2-7

cdr3_nt: TGTGCCTACTCGCAGGGGGCCTACGAGCAGTACTTC
cdr3_aa: CAYSQGAYEQYF
v_call: TRBV30
d_call: TRBD1
j_call: TRBJ2-7

cdr3_nt: TGCGCCAGCAGGCCCAGTGGGGGGGACACTGAAGCTTTCTTT
cdr3_aa: CASRPSGGDTEAFF
v_call: TRBV5-1
d_call: .
j_call: TRBJ1-1

cdr3_nt: TGTGCCAGCAGTGAAGGGCCGCACCCCACCTACGAGCAGTACTTC
cdr3_aa: CASSEGPHPTYEQYF
v_call: TRBV2
d_call: .
j_call: TRBJ2-7

cdr3_nt: TGTGCCAGCAAGCCAGGGGGGAGCAATCAGCCCCAGCATTTT
cdr3_aa: CASKPGGSNQPQHF
v_call: TRBV2
d_call: TRBD1
j_call: TRBJ1-5

cdr3_nt: TGCGCCAGCAGCCAACCCCGACAGAGGTTAGGCTACACCTTC
cdr3_aa: CASSQPRQRLGYTF
v_call: TRBV4-1
d_call: .
j_call: TRBJ1-2

cdr3_nt: TGCGCCAGCAGCAATGACAGGGGGTCCTACGAGCAGTACTTC
cdr3_aa: CASSNDRGSYEQYF
v_call: TRBV5-1
d_call: TRBD1
j_call: TRBJ2-7

cdr3_nt: TGTGCCAGCAGCGTAGATTATAGCAATCAGCCCCAGCATTTT
cdr3_aa: CASSVDYSNQPQHF
v_call: TRBV9
d_call: .
j_call: TRBJ1-5

cdr3_nt: TGTGCCAGTAGTATCAATCAGCCCCAGCATTTT
cdr3_aa: CASSINQPQHF
v_call: TRBV19
d_call: .
j_call: TRBJ1-5

cdr3_nt: TGTGCCAGCAGTGAAGAGGACTACGAGCAGTACTTC
cdr3_aa: CASSEEDYEQYF
v_call: TRBV6-1
d_call: .
j_call: TRBJ2-7

cdr3_nt: TGTGCCAGCAGTTCCGGGGGGGGCTTGGTTTCACCCCTCCACTTT
cdr3_aa: CASSSGGGLVSPLHF
v_call: TRBV6-5
d_call: .
j_call: TRBJ1-6

cdr3_nt: TGTGCCAGCTCTTTTATACAGGGGATGAACACTGAAGCTTTCTTT
cdr3_aa: CASSFIQGMNTEAFF
v_call: TRBV18
d_call: TRBD1
j_call: TRBJ1-1

cdr3_nt: TGTGCCAGCAGAGACAGGGGACCCGTCCTTTATGGCTACACCTTC
cdr3_aa: CASRDRGPVLYGYTF
v_call: TRBV21-1
d_call: .
j_call: TRBJ1-2

cdr3_nt: TGCGCCAGCAGTGAGAATAAAGATACGCAGTATTTT
cdr3_aa: CASSENKDTQYF
v_call: TRBV10-1
d_call: .
j_call: TRBJ2-3

cdr3_nt: TGTGCCAGCAGCTTAGGTCCTAGCGACCCCTCATTGACCCAGTACTTC
cdr3_aa: CASSLGPSDPSLTQYF
v_call: TRBV7-9
d_call: .
j_call: TRBJ2-5

cdr3_nt: TGTGCCAGTAGTACTCAGGGAGTCGGTCAGCCCCAGCATTTT
cdr3_aa: CASSTQGVGQPQHF
v_call: TRBV19
d_call: .
j_call: TRBJ1-5

cdr3_nt: TGCGCCAGCAGCCCCGGACAGGGGACCAAAAACATTCAGTACTTC
cdr3_aa: CASSPGQGTKNIQYF
v_call: TRBV4-1
d_call: TRBD1
j_call: TRBJ2-4

cdr3_nt: TGCGCCAGCAGCTTTGAAGGGAGGAACGAGCAGTACTTC
cdr3_aa: CASSFEGRNEQYF
v_call: TRBV5-1
d_call: .
j_call: TRBJ2-7

cdr3_nt: TGTGCCAGCAGTTACTCAAGGACAGGGCTTGGGTACGAGCAGTACTTC
cdr3_aa: CASSYSRTGLGYEQYF
v_call: TRBV6-5
d_call: TRBD1
j_call: TRBJ2-7

cdr3_nt: TGTGCTAGCAGCTTATTCCCCAATGAGCAGTTCTTC
cdr3_aa: CASSLFPNEQFF
v_call: TRBV7-7
d_call: .
j_call: TRBJ2-1

cdr3_nt: TGTGCCAGCAGTTTGGGAACGGATAATCAGCCCCAGCATTTT
cdr3_aa: CASSLGTDNQPQHF
v_call: TRBV27
d_call: .
j_call: TRBJ1-5

cdr3_nt: TGTGCCAGCAGCCAAGCCCCACCCGTGGCTAACTATGGCTACACCTTC
cdr3_aa: CASSQAPPVANYGYTF
v_call: TRBV4-2
d_call: .
j_call: TRBJ1-2